This section outlines one TCR beta chain sequence together with its context. The sample comes from a study of blood T cell repertoires in COVID-19. In the source study's methods: Amplification of reference gene primers was used by the study to estimate nucleated cell counts. Profiling relied on immunoSEQ multiplex PCR, and the TCRdb table lists in-frame clones only, not all of them. The V and J calls and clone size come from that table; D and trimming were worked out from the DNA. The sample holds some 400,000 clones, about 89% seen once. The CDR3 sequence is 11 residues long. CDR1 and CDR2 (germline): SGHVS, FNYEAQ. V was cut by 2 bases and J by 9 bases, with 7 bases left in between.

The chain uses TRBV7-6 and TRBJ1-1, with a tentative D call TRBD1 (5 bases). The TCR was taken from a woman in her twenties or thirties with COVID-19, enrolled during active disease. Sequencing was performed on peripheral blood. The chain's CDR3 is CASSLSGQAFF. As DNA, the CDR3 is TGTGCCAGCAGCTTATCAGGGCAAGCTTTCTTT.